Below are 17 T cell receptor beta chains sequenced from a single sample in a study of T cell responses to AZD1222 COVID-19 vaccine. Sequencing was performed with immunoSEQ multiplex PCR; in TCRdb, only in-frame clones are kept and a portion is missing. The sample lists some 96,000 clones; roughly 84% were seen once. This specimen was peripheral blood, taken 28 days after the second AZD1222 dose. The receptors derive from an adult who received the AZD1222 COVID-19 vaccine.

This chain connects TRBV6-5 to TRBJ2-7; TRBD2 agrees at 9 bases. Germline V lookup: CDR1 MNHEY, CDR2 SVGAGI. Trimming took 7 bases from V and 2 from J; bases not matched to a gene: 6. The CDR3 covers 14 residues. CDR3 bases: TGTGCCAGCAATCCAGCGGGAGGAGCCTACGAGCAGTACTTC. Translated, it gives CASNPAGGAYEQYF.

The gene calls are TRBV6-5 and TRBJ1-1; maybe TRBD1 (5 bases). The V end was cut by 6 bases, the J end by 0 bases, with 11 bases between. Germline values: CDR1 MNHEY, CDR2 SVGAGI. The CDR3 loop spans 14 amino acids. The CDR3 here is CASRTAGMNTEAFF. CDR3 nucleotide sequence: TGTGCCAGCAGGACGGCAGGGATGAACACTGAAGCTTTCTTT.

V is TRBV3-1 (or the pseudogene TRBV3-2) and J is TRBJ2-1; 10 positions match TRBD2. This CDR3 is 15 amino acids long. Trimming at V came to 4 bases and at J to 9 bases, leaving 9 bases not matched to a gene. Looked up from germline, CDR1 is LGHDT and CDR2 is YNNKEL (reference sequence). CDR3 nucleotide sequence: TGTGCCAGCAGCCTAGAGCGGGGGGGCCTAGGTGAGCAGTTCTTC. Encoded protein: CASSLERGGLGEQFF.

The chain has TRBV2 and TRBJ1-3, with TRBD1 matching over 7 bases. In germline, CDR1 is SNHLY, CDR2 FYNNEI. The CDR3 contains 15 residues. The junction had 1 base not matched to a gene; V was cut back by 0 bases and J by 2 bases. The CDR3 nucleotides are TGTGCCAGCAGTGAAGCGCAGGGGGCTGGAAACACCATATATTTT. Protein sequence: CASSEAQGAGNTIYF.

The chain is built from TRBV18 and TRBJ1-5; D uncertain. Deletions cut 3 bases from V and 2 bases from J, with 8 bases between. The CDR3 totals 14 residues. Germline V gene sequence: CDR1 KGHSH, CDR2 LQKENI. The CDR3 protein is CASSPQRGNQPQHF. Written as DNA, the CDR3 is TGTGCCAGCTCACCTCAGAGGGGCAATCAGCCCCAGCATTTT.

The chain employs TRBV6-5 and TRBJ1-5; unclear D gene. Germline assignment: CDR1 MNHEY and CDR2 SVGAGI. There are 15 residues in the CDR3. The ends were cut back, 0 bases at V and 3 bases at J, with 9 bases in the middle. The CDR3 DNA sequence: TGTGCCAGCAGTTACTCGATTTCAGCCAATCAGCCCCAGCATTTT. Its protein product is CASSYSISANQPQHF.

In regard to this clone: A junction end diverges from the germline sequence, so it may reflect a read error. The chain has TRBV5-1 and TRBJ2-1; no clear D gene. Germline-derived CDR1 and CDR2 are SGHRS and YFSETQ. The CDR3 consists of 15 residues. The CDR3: CASSLAARSSNEQFF. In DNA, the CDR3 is TGCGCCAGCAGCTTGGCGGCTAGATCCTCCAATGAGCAGTTCTTC.

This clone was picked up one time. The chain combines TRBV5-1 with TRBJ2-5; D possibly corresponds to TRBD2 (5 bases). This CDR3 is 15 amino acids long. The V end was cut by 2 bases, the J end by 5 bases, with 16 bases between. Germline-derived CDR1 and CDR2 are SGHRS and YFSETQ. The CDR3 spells CASSFGSGIGETQYF. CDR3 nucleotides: TGCGCCAGCAGCTTTGGCTCGGGGATAGGCGAGACCCAGTACTTC.

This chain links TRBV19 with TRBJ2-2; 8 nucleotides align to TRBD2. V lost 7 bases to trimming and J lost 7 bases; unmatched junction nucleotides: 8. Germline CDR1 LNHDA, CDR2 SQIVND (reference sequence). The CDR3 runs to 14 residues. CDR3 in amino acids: CASTRGGSGGELFF. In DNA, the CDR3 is TGTGCCAGTACCCGCGGGGGGTCGGGCGGGGAGCTGTTTTTT.

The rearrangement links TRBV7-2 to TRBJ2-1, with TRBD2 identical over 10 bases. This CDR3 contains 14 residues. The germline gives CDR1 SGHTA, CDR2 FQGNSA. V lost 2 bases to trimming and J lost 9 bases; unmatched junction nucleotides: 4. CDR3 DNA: TGTGCCAGCAGCTTATCCAGCGGGAGGGGTGAGCAGTTCTTC. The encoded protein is CASSLSSGRGEQFF.

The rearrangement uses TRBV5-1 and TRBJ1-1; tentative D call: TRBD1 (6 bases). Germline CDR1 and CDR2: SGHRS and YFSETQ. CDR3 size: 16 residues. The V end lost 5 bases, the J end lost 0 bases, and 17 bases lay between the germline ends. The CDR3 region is CASRLGTQGMNTEAFF. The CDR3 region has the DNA TGCGCCAGCAGACTTGGTACCCAGGGGATGAACACTGAAGCTTTCTTT.

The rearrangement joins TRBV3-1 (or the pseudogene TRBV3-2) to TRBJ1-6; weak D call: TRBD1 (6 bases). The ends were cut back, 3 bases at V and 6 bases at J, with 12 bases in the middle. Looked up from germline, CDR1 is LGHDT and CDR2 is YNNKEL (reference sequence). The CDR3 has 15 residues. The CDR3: CASSQETGSNSPLHF. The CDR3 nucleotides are TGTGCCAGCAGCCAGGAGACAGGATCTAATTCACCCCTCCACTTT.

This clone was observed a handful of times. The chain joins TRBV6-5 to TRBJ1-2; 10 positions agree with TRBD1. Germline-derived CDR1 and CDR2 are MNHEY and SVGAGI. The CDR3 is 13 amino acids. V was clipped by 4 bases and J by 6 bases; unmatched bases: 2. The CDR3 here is CASSWGQGNGYTF. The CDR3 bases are TGTGCCAGCAGTTGGGGACAGGGGAATGGCTACACCTTC.

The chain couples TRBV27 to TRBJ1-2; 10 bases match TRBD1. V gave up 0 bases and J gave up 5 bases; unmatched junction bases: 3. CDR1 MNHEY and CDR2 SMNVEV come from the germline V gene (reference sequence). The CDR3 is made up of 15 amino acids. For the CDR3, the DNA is TGTGCCAGCAGTTTATCGACAGGGGGCACATATGGCTACACCTTC. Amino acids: CASSLSTGGTYGYTF.

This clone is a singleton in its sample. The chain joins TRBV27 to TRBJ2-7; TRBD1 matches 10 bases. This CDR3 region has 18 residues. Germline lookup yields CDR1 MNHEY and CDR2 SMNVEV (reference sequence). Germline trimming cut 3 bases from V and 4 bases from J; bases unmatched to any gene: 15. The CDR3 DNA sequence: TGTGCCAGCAGTTTGAATCGGGGCAGTGGGACAGGGGCGTACGAGCAGTACTTC. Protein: CASSLNRGSGTGAYEQYF.

CDR3 in amino acids: CASSEQGTEAFF. CDR3 DNA: TGTGCCAGCAGTGAACAGGGGACTGAAGCTTTCTTT. The chain links TRBV12-3 or TRBV12-4 to TRBJ1-1; 7 bases are a match to TRBD1. The CDR3 consists of 12 residues. Losses at the gene ends were 5 bases for V and 5 bases for J; bases not matched to a gene: 2.

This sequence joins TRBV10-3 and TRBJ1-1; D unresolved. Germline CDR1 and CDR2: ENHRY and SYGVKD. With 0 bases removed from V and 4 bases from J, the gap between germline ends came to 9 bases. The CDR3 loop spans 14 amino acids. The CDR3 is CAISESGGSTEAFF. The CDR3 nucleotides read TGTGCCATCAGTGAGTCTGGTGGGAGCACTGAAGCTTTCTTT.